These 26 T cell receptor beta chains were all obtained from the same sample, sequenced in a study of shared clonotypes between healthy human individuals. TCRdb keeps only in-frame clones here, not all; method: immunoSEQ multiplex PCR. Of a few million clones detected, around 90% appear once; the ten largest clones hold roughly 0.15%. Specimen: naive CD4+ T cells sorted from blood. Indicated subset: CD45RA+ positively selected. All receptors derive from a man younger than 35 in good health.

This clone was counted a few times. Other DNA sequences in the same sample also yield this CDR3. The chain combines TRBV7-9 with TRBJ2-1; 11 nucleotides align to TRBD2. Looked up from germline, CDR1 is SEHNR and CDR2 is FQNEAQ (reference sequence). V shed 1 base and J 4 bases; nucleotides not matched to a gene: 0. The CDR3 loop spans 15 amino acids. The CDR3 coding sequence is TGTGCCAGCAGCTTAGGGACTAGCGGGTACAATGAGCAGTTCTTC. Amino acids: CASSLGTSGYNEQFF.

This chain connects TRBV19 to TRBJ1-3; 9 positions match TRBD1. Trimming removed 5 bases from V and 4 bases from J; junction bases left unmatched: 9. CDR1 and CDR2 from the germline V gene are LNHDA and SQIVND (reference sequence). The CDR3 totals 16 residues. The CDR3 loop reads CASSLSQGARGNTIYF. The DNA for the CDR3 is TGTGCCAGTAGTTTATCACAGGGGGCGCGCGGAAACACCATATATTTT.

J is TRBJ2-7 and V is TRBV6-5; 8 positions agree with TRBD2. CDR3 size: 14 residues. The J segment lost 2 bases and the V segment lost 4 bases, leaving 4 bases of the junction unmatched. Germline values: CDR1 MNHEY, CDR2 SVGAGI. CDR3 sequence reads: CASSFGGGTYEQYF. The CDR3 DNA follows: TGTGCCAGCAGTTTCGGGGGGGGGACCTACGAGCAGTACTTC.

This chain joins TRBV30 and TRBJ2-1; either TRBD1 or TRBD2 may supply D (5 bases each). V dropped 4 bases and J dropped 10 bases, with 20 bases sitting between them. The CDR3 spans 14 residues. In germline, CDR1 is GTSNPN, CDR2 SVGIG (reference sequence). Written as DNA, the CDR3 is TGTGCCTGGACGGGACGGTCGGCCGTCGGGGAGCAGTTCTTC. Protein product: CAWTGRSAVGEQFF.

The V call is TRBV4-2, the J call TRBJ2-7, with D perhaps TRBD2 (5 bases). The CDR3 covers 14 residues. Germline values: CDR1 LGHNA, CDR2 YNFKEQ. V was pared by 0 bases and J by 4 bases, with 10 bases between. The CDR3 region has the DNA TGTGCCAGCAGCCAAGATACGGGGTTGTACGAGCAGTACTTC. This gives the protein CASSQDTGLYEQYF.

In its sample, this clone was seen once. This chain uses TRBV5-5 with TRBJ2-3; D gene ambiguous. The CDR3 consists of 13 residues. CDR1 is SGHKS, CDR2 YYEKEE, per germline (reference sequence). The V end was cut by 5 bases, the J end by 2 bases, with 9 bases between. CDR3 sequence reads: CASRLSATDTQYF. CDR3 nucleotide sequence: TGTGCCAGCAGACTGTCCGCCACAGATACGCAGTATTTT.

The chain carries TRBV2 and TRBJ2-7; 9 bases align to TRBD2. The CDR3 is 14 amino acids. Germline V gene sequence: CDR1 SNHLY, CDR2 FYNNEI. V lost 2 bases and J lost 6; bases outside the gene matches: 5. CDR3 protein: CASSELSGGPEQYF. The CDR3 DNA sequence: TGTGCCAGCAGTGAACTAAGCGGGGGGCCCGAGCAGTACTTC.

A word on this clone: The sample contains more than one DNA sequence encoding this CDR3. J is TRBJ2-4 and V is TRBV5-4; D assignment may be TRBD1 or TRBD2 (7 bases each). Germline V lookup: CDR1 SGHNT, CDR2 YYREEE (reference sequence). This CDR3 has 14 residues. The ends were cut back, 0 bases at V and 5 bases at J, with 9 bases in the middle. DNA for the CDR3: TGTGCCAGCAGCTTGGCAGGGGGGGAAAACATTCAGTACTTC. This encodes CASSLAGGENIQYF.

The chain links TRBV6-1 to TRBJ1-1; D is ambiguous. The germline V gene encodes CDR1 MNHNS and CDR2 SASEGT. V was pared by 5 bases and J by 5 bases, with 9 bases between. The CDR3 consists of 12 residues. For the CDR3, the DNA is TGTGCCAGCAGTAACTCATGGACTGAAGCTTTCTTT. Residues: CASSNSWTEAFF.

The count of this clone is one. This rearrangement joins TRBV19 to TRBJ2-1; TRBD2 matches at 8 bases. Germline CDR1 is LNHDA and CDR2 is SQIVND (reference sequence). There are 17 residues in the CDR3. V lost 4 bases to trimming and J lost 6 bases; unmatched junction nucleotides: 14. The DNA of the CDR3 is TGTGCCAGTAGTAGGACTAGCCTAAAAATGAATTCCAATGAGCAGTTCTTC. The encoded protein is CASSRTSLKMNSNEQFF.

The chain links TRBV4-3 to TRBJ2-7; TRBD1 matches 10 bases. The CDR3 has 18 amino acids. The ends lost 5 bases at V and 3 bases at J; junction bases unmatched: 16. Germline loops: CDR1 LGHNA, CDR2 YSLEER. The CDR3 region has the DNA TGCGCCAGCAGCTTCCGGGTTGAGACAGGGGGCCCCTTCTACGAGCAGTACTTC. Translated: CASSFRVETGGPFYEQYF.

The chain uses TRBV18 and TRBJ1-4, with TRBD1 matching 9 bases. CDR1 and CDR2 from the germline V gene are KGHSH and LQKENI. The CDR3 spans 17 residues. Trimming cost V 4 bases and J 11 bases; bases outside gene matches: 17. CDR3 in amino acids: CASSRDQSTGGMGKLFF. CDR3 DNA sequence: TGTGCCAGCTCACGCGATCAAAGTACAGGGGGCATGGGGAAACTGTTTTTT.

V gene TRBV12-5 combines with J gene TRBJ2-1; TRBD2 matches at 8 bases. Per germline, CDR1 LGHNT and CDR2 FRNRAP. The ends lost 1 base at V and 2 bases at J; junction bases unmatched: 4. CDR3 length: 16 residues. CDR3 amino acids: CASGLGAGVAYNEQFF. CDR3 sequence (DNA): TGTGCTAGTGGTTTGGGAGCGGGAGTCGCCTACAATGAGCAGTTCTTC.

V gene TRBV11-2 combines with J gene TRBJ1-5; the match to TRBD1 covers 9 bases. Germline V gene sequence: CDR1 SGHAT, CDR2 FQNNGV. CDR3 size: 15 residues. After removal of 4 bases from V and 3 bases from J, the junction contained 4 bases not matched to a gene. The CDR3 sequence: CASSWGQGINQPQHF. The CDR3 nucleotides are TGTGCCAGCAGCTGGGGACAGGGAATCAATCAGCCCCAGCATTTT.

This clone was seen just once. The genes are TRBV27 and TRBJ2-2, with D hard to call. The V end lost 6 bases, the J end lost 6 bases, and 11 bases lay between the germline ends. Germline V lookup: CDR1 MNHEY, CDR2 SMNVEV (reference sequence). This CDR3 comprises 13 residues. The CDR3 sequence: CASRPLGAGELFF. CDR3 in DNA: TGTGCCAGCAGACCCTTGGGTGCCGGGGAGCTGTTTTTT.

This chain joins TRBV19 and TRBJ1-1, with a weak D call TRBD1 (6 bases). This CDR3 is built from 16 residues. Germline-derived CDR1 and CDR2 are LNHDA and SQIVND (reference sequence). V lost 6 bases and J 3 bases, leaving 20 bases between the germline ends. The CDR3 bases are TGTGCCAGTAGGTTTCGGGCAGGGGCCTCCTACACTGAAGCTTTCTTT. This encodes CASRFRAGASYTEAFF. Looking up the rest from reference TRBV19 and TRBJ1-1 gives the full variable domain: DGGITQSPKYLFRKEGQNVTLSCEQNLNHDAMYWYRQDPGQGLRLIYYSQIVNDFQKGDIAEGYSVSREKKESFPLTVTSAQKNPTAFYLCASRFRAGASYTEAFFGQGTRLTVV.

The J gene is TRBJ2-2, the V gene TRBV6-5; 8 bases map to TRBD2. Germline V gene data show CDR1 as MNHEY and CDR2 as SVGAGI. The CDR3 runs 15 residues. V trimming: 2 bases; J trimming: 5 bases; junction bases outside the gene matches: 4. CDR3 residues: CASSYGLAQTGELFF. Written as DNA, the CDR3 is TGTGCCAGCAGTTACGGACTAGCACAGACCGGGGAGCTGTTTTTT.

This chain links TRBV7-9 with TRBJ2-7; TRBD1 matches at 9 bases. CDR3 size: 15 residues. The V gene's germline CDR1 is SEHNR and CDR2 FQNEAQ (reference sequence). Losses at the gene ends were 7 bases for V and 5 bases for J; bases not matched to a gene: 12. CDR3 sequence reads: CASTTQGAYGDEQYF. As DNA, the CDR3 is TGTGCCAGCACCACACAGGGGGCCTACGGGGACGAGCAGTACTTC.

The gene calls are TRBV5-1 and TRBJ1-4; D perhaps matches TRBD1 (6 bases). Germline CDR1 and CDR2: SGHRS and YFSETQ. Trimming cost V 4 bases and J 4 bases, with 14 bases left between them. The CDR3 loop spans 15 amino acids. The CDR3 spells CASSNGQNLNEKLFF. The CDR3, as DNA: TGCGCCAGCAGCAATGGACAGAACCTTAATGAAAAACTGTTTTTT.

CDR3 residues: CASSPSGISGNTIYF. The DNA for the CDR3 is TGCGCCAGCAGCCCCAGCGGGATCTCTGGAAACACCATATATTTT. The rearrangement uses TRBV5-1 and TRBJ1-3; D ambiguous. The V end lost 4 bases, the J end lost 0 bases, and 11 bases lay between the germline ends. There are 15 residues in the CDR3. Germline CDR1 reads SGHRS; CDR2 reads YFSETQ.

The chain uses TRBV6-5 and TRBJ1-5; TRBD1 is a possible D gene (6 bases). The germline gives CDR1 MNHEY, CDR2 SVGAGI. The CDR3 totals 13 residues. With 6 bases removed from V and 4 bases from J, the gap between germline ends came to 10 bases. CDR3 loop: CASSNRANQPQHF. For the CDR3, the DNA is TGTGCCAGCAGCAACAGGGCTAATCAGCCCCAGCATTTT.

This sequence joins TRBV7-6 and TRBJ2-7; 10 nucleotides line up with TRBD1. V lost 5 bases, J lost 4 bases, and 11 bases stayed unmatched. The germline gives CDR1 SGHVS, CDR2 FNYEAQ. This CDR3 comprises 16 residues. Here the CDR3 reads CASSLSDRGRVYEQYF. The CDR3 coding sequence is TGTGCCAGCAGCCTTTCCGACAGGGGGCGCGTATACGAGCAGTACTTC.

This chain links TRBV11-2 with TRBJ1-4, with D unresolved. With 2 bases removed from V and 6 bases from J, the gap between germline ends came to 16 bases. Germline loops: CDR1 SGHAT, CDR2 FQNNGV. The CDR3 sequence is 16 residues long. CDR3 nucleotides: TGTGCCAGCAGCTTACGGTATTCAGGACGGGATGAAAAACTGTTTTTT. Protein: CASSLRYSGRDEKLFF.

The chain recombines TRBV29-1 with TRBJ2-5, with D maybe TRBD2 (6 bases). The CDR3 length is 13 residues. V was clipped by 5 bases and J by 5 bases, with 15 bases between them. Germline lookup yields CDR1 SQVTM and CDR2 ANQGSEA. CDR3 protein: CSVRPLLAETQYF. The DNA for the CDR3 is TGCAGCGTTCGGCCCCTCCTAGCGGAGACCCAGTACTTC.

As concerns this clone: Other DNA sequences of this sample code for an identical CDR3. The gene calls are TRBV2 and TRBJ2-5; 15 nucleotides align to TRBD2. Germline lookup yields CDR1 SNHLY and CDR2 FYNNEI. The CDR3 is 15 residues long. The V segment lost 5 bases and the J segment 5 bases; nucleotides outside the gene matches: 3. CDR3 protein: CASSTGTSGGETQYF. The CDR3 bases are TGTGCCAGCAGTACAGGGACTAGCGGGGGGGAGACCCAGTACTTC.

V gene TRBV18 combines with J gene TRBJ2-3; TRBD2 matches 12 bases. The CDR3 runs 16 residues. Germline-derived CDR1 and CDR2 are KGHSH and LQKENI. The J segment lost 4 bases and the V segment lost 4 bases, leaving 6 bases of the junction unmatched. CDR3 sequence reads: CASSQMTSGSADTQYF. CDR3 DNA: TGTGCCAGCTCACAGATGACTAGCGGGAGCGCAGATACGCAGTATTTT.